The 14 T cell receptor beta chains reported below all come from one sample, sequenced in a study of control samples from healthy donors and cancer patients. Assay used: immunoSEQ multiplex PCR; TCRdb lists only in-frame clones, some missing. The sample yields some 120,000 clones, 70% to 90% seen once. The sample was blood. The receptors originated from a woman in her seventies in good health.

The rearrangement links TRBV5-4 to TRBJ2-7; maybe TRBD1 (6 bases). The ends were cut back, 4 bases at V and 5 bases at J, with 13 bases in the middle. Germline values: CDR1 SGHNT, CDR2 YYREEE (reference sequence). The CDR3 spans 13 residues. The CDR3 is CASSLMTGNEQYF. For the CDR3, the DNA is TGTGCCAGCAGCCTCATGACAGGCAACGAGCAGTACTTC.

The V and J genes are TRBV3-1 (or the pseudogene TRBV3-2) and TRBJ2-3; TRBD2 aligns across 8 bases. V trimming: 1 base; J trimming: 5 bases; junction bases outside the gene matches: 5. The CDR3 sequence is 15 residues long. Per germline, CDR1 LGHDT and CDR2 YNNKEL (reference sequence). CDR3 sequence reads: CASSQAGLVVDTQYF. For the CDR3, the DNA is TGTGCCAGCAGCCAAGCGGGACTAGTGGTAGATACGCAGTATTTT.

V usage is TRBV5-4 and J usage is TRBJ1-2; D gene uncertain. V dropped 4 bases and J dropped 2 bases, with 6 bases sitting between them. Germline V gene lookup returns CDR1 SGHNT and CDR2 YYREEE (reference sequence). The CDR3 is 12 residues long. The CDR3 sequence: CASSDGNYGYTF. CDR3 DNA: TGTGCCAGCAGCGACGGAAACTATGGCTACACCTTC.

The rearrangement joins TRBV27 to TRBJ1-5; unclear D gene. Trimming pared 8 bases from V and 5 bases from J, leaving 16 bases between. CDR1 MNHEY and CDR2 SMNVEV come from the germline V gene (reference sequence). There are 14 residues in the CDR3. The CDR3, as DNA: TGTGCCAGCGGGGTTGGAATCGGTTATCAGCCCCAGCATTTT. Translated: CASGVGIGYQPQHF.

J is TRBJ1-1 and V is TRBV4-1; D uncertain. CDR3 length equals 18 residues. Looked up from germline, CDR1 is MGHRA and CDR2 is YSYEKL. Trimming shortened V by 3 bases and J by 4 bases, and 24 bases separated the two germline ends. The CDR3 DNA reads TGCGCCAGCAGCCATTTTCTCCCCGGTGAGTGGAGTTCCACTGAAGCTTTCTTT. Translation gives CASSHFLPGEWSSTEAFF.

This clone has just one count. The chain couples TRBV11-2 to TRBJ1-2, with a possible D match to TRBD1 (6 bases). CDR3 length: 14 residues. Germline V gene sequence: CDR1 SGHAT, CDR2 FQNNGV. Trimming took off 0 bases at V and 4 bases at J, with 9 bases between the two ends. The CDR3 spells CASSLEGAGYGYTF. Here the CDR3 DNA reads TGTGCCAGCAGCTTAGAGGGGGCTGGCTATGGCTACACCTTC.

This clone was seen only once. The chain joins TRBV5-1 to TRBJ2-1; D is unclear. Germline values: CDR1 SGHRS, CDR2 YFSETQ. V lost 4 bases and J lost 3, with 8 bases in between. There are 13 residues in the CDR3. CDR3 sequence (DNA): TGCGCCAGCAGCACCGAAGTCTACAATGAGCAGTTCTTC. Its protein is CASSTEVYNEQFF.

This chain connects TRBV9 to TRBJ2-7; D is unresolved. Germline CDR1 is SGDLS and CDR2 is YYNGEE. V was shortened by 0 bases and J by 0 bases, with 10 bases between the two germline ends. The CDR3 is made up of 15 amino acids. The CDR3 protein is CASSVGFSSSYEQYF. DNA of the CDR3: TGTGCCAGCAGCGTAGGTTTCTCCTCCTCCTACGAGCAGTACTTC.

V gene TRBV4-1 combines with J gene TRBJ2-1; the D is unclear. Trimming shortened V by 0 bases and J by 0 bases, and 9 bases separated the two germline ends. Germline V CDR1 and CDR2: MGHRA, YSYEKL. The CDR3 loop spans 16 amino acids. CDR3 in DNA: TGCGCCAGCAGCCAAGATCTGGCGAGCTCCTACAATGAGCAGTTCTTC. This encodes CASSQDLASSYNEQFF.

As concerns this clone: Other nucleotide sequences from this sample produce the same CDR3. CDR3 sequence reads: CATSRDLQGNTEAFF. The CDR3 bases are TGTGCCACCAGCAGAGATCTCCAGGGGAACACTGAAGCTTTCTTT. The genes are TRBV15 and TRBJ1-1; tentative D call: TRBD1 (5 bases). This CDR3 is 15 amino acids long. From germline, CDR1 is LNHNV and CDR2 YYDKDF (reference sequence). The ends were cut back, 0 bases at V and 1 base at J, with 9 bases in the middle.

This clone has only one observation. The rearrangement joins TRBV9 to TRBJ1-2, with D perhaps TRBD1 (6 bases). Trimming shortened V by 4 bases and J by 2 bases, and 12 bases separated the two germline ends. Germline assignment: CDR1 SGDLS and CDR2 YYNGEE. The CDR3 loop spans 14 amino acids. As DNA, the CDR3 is TGTGCCAGCAGCCCCTCACAGGGAAACTATGGCTACACCTTC. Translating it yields CASSPSQGNYGYTF.

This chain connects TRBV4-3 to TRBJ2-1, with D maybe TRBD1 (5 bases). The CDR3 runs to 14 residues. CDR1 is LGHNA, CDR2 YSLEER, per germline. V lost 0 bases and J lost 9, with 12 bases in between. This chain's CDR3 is CASSQDVGVAEQFF. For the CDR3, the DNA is TGCGCCAGCAGCCAAGACGTAGGGGTGGCTGAGCAGTTCTTC.

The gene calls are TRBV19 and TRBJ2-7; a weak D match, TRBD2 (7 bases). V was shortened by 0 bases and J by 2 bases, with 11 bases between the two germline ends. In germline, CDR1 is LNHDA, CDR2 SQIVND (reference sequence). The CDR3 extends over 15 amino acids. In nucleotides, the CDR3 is TGTGCCAGTAGTATAGAGGCGGGGGCCACCTACGAGCAGTACTTC. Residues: CASSIEAGATYEQYF.

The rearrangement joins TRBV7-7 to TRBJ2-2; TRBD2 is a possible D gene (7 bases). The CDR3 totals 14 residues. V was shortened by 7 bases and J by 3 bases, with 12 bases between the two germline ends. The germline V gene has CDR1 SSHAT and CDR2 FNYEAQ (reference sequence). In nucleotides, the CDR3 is TGTGCCAGCACCCGAGGGGGGGACACCGGGGAGCTGTTTTTT. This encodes CASTRGGDTGELFF.